The TCR beta chain under discussion was sequenced for a study of blood T cells in healthy people across ages. About the study: Every two T cells gave about one barcoded beta molecule via template switching.

This clonotype has only a few counts. A second PCR of about 6 to 12 cycles used a sample-barcoded 5' primer and a J-beta primer mix. Each cDNA molecule was tagged by a template-switch adaptor with 12 random nucleotides. TCRdb reprocessed the 5' RACE reads via MiXCR and lists one record per CDR3 protein. Of approximately 580,000 distinct CDR3 sequences listed, around 24% are singletons. It was ten milliliters of peripheral blood that were drawn from each donor. The total RNA that was extracted per sample amounted to at least 5.5 micrograms. The same sample was also used in a study of T cells of mothers and their children.

The clonotype originates from a boy younger than 18 in good health. Specimen: blood.

The CDR3 nucleotides are TGTGCCAGCAGCGTGGAAGGCAGGAGCTCCTACGAGCAGTACTTC. This sequence encodes CASSVEGRSSYEQYF. This rearrangement joins TRBV11-2 to TRBJ2-7; no clear D. Germline values: CDR1 SGHAT, CDR2 FQNNGV. V was clipped by 5 bases and J by 0 bases, with 14 bases between them. This CDR3 is built from 15 residues. Combining the CDR3 with reference TRBV11-2 and TRBJ2-7 gives the whole variable domain EAGVAQSPRYKIIEKRQSVAFWCNPISGHATLYWYQQILGQGPKLLIQFQNNGVVDDSQLPKDRFSAERLKGVDSTLKIQPAKLEDSAVYLCASSVEGRSSYEQYFGPGTRLTVT.